This TCR beta chain emerged from a study of blood T cells in healthy people across ages. In the study overall: Template-switching capture recovered about one barcoded beta molecule per two T cells. Study-wide results and limits: Using unsorted PBMCs precluded a conclusive naive versus antigen-experienced comparison. It was held that the diversity estimates obtained from one million T cells were underestimates.

With respect to this clonotype: Its antigen is not identified.

Then a second PCR, running about 6 to 11 cycles, was carried out with a sample-barcoded 5' primer and a J-beta primer mix. TCRdb used MiXCR to reprocess the 5' RACE reads, holding one entry per CDR3 protein. The sample gives nearly 1 million distinct CDR3 sequences, 51% of which show up once; around 21% is in the top ten. The CDR3 contains 14 residues. Germline CDR1 reads DFQATT; CDR2 reads SNEGSKA (reference sequence). The source is an older woman in good health. The chain uses TRBV20-1 and TRBJ2-1, with D possibly matching TRBD1 (5 bases). The closer fit of TRBJ2-7 to the DNA end suggests the J call may be wrong. The sample comprised blood. DNA of the CDR3: TGCAGTGCTAGCTTTGGACATGTCCTCAATGAGCAGTACTTC. This encodes CSASFGHVLNEQYF.